The 15 T cell receptor beta chains below were found in one sample sequenced in a study of Graves' ophthalmopathy and Graves' hyperthyroidism. RNA transcripts were the template, and TCR beta CDR3 regions were amplified from them. A first-round RT-PCR used HTBI primers, followed by a second-round multiplex PCR. TCRdb re-called the multiplex PCR reads through MiXCR, storing one row per CDR3 protein. The sample has about 340,000 distinct CDR3 sequences; 15% to 20% are singletons. Sequenced input: peripheral blood. Every receptor here comes from an adult man with Graves' ophthalmopathy.

This clonotype was seen many times. The rearrangement joins TRBV7-2 to TRBJ2-2; no firm D call. Between the trimmed V and J ends, which lost 0 bases and 6 bases, there was a span of 11 bases. The CDR3 covers 15 residues. Germline values: CDR1 SGHTA, CDR2 FQGNSA. The CDR3 region has the DNA TGTGCCAGCAGCTTAGCACCGTACCTTTCCGGGGAGCTGTTTTTT. Translated: CASSLAPYLSGELFF. The full variable domain, its missing parts supplied by reference TRBV7-2 and TRBJ2-2, is GAGVSQSPSNKVTEKGKDVELRCDPISGHTALYWYRQSLGQGLEFLIYFQGNSAPDKSGLPSDRFSAERTGGSVSTLTIQRTQQEDSAVYLCASSLAPYLSGELFFGEGSRLTVL.

This clonotype showed up many times. The J gene is TRBJ2-7, the V gene TRBV28; D is unclear. The germline CDR1 and CDR2 sequences are MDHEN and SYDVKM. This CDR3 is 16 amino acids long. V lost 3 bases, J lost 4 bases, and 19 bases lay in between. In DNA, the CDR3 is TGTGCCAGCAGTTTCCCGCACCCCCAGGTCTCGTACGAGCAGTACTTC. Translated: CASSFPHPQVSYEQYF.

The rearrangement links TRBV27 to TRBJ1-1; D remains ambiguous. The CDR3 totals 12 residues. Per the germline V gene, CDR1 is MNHEY and CDR2 is SMNVEV (reference sequence). Deletions cut 5 bases from V and 7 bases from J, with 11 bases between. CDR3 amino acids: CASSAGMNEAFF. For the CDR3, the DNA is TGTGCCAGCAGTGCCGGGATGAATGAAGCTTTCTTT.

V is TRBV15 and J is TRBJ1-2; 7 bases are shared with TRBD1. The CDR3 is 13 residues long. The germline gives CDR1 LNHNV, CDR2 YYDKDF (reference sequence). V dropped 3 bases and J dropped 2; count of bases not matched to a gene: 0. The CDR3 sequence is CATSRTGNYGYTF. The CDR3 DNA reads as TGTGCCACCAGCAGGACAGGGAACTATGGCTACACCTTC.

In its sample, this clonotype was seen many times. This chain uses TRBV6-2 or TRBV6-3 with TRBJ1-1, with no clear D. This CDR3 has 14 residues. CDR1 is MNHEY, CDR2 SVGEGT, per germline. Trimming pared 2 bases from V and 1 base from J, leaving 8 bases between. DNA of the CDR3: TGTGCCAGCAGTTACAAAGAAAGGAACACTGAAGCTTTCTTT. Translating gives CASSYKERNTEAFF.

This clonotype was seen many times. The V call is TRBV6-1, the J call TRBJ2-3; no reliable D call. Trimming took 4 bases from V and 0 from J, leaving 17 bases between them. This CDR3 comprises 17 residues. Per the germline V gene, CDR1 is MNHNS and CDR2 is SASEGT. The CDR3 here is CASSGLISIDSTDTQYF. CDR3 nucleotide sequence: TGTGCCAGCAGTGGTTTAATATCCATCGATAGCACAGATACGCAGTATTTT.

This clonotype has a count of ten or more. The chain carries TRBV11-1 and TRBJ1-5; D unresolved. Germline-derived CDR1 and CDR2 are SGHAT and FQDESV (reference sequence). V was cut by 1 base and J by 2 bases, with 12 bases left in between. The CDR3 loop spans 16 amino acids. CDR3 region: CASSLGGRGGNQPQHF. CDR3 nucleotides: TGTGCCAGCAGCTTAGGCGGTCGCGGGGGCAATCAGCCCCAGCATTTT.

The chain carries TRBV2 and TRBJ2-3; D gene unclear. This CDR3 spans 13 amino acids. The V end was cut by 4 bases, the J end by 3 bases, with 8 bases between. The germline V gene has CDR1 SNHLY and CDR2 FYNNEI. CDR3 region: CASSARSTDTQYF. In nucleotides, the CDR3 is TGTGCCAGCAGTGCCCGATCAACAGATACGCAGTATTTT.

This clonotype was recorded at least ten times. The chain has TRBV6-2 or TRBV6-3 and TRBJ1-2; D perhaps matches TRBD1 (6 bases). Germline loops: CDR1 MNHEY, CDR2 SVGEGT. This CDR3 has 14 residues. The V end was cut by 3 bases, the J end by 8 bases, with 16 bases between. The CDR3 sequence: CASSYVLGAGGYTF. The CDR3 DNA sequence: TGTGCCAGCAGTTATGTCTTGGGGGCTGGAGGCTACACCTTC.

This clonotype was seen just once. The chain employs TRBV6-2 or TRBV6-3 and TRBJ2-2; perhaps TRBD1 as D (6 bases). Germline V gene data show CDR1 as MNHEY and CDR2 as SVGEGT. CDR3 length: 16 amino acids. Trimming took 0 bases from V and 4 from J, leaving 12 bases between them. CDR3 bases: TGTGCCAGCAGTTACTCACCGGGACACCGCACCGGGGAGCTGTTTTTT. Amino acid sequence: CASSYSPGHRTGELFF.

This chain uses TRBV7-1 with TRBJ2-7; TRBD2 agrees at 8 bases. TRBV7-1 is marked as an open reading frame, function uncertain. This CDR3 has 20 residues. V lost 1 base, J lost 4 bases, and 21 bases stayed unmatched. The CDR3 DNA reads TGTGCCAGCAGCTCAGGTACCCATCCCTTCAGGTCTAGCGGGTCATACGAGCAGTACTTC. Protein: CASSSGTHPFRSSGSYEQYF.

This clonotype was observed at least ten times. The chain uses TRBV6-1 and TRBJ1-2; TRBD1 might be the D (6 bases). V was pared by 1 base and J by 3 bases, with 9 bases between. Germline CDR1 is MNHNS and CDR2 is SASEGT. This CDR3 is built from 14 residues. CDR3 sequence reads: CASSEEQGDYGYTF. The DNA of the CDR3 is TGTGCCAGCAGTGAAGAACAGGGTGACTATGGCTACACCTTC.

This clonotype was recorded many times. The V call is TRBV5-4, the J call TRBJ2-2, with D possibly TRBD1 on 6 matching bases. From germline, CDR1 is SGHNT and CDR2 YYREEE (reference sequence). The CDR3 contains 16 residues. V was pared by 0 bases and J by 4 bases, with 13 bases between. The CDR3 is CASSLDRVIRTGELFF. The DNA of the CDR3 is TGTGCCAGCAGCTTGGACAGGGTAATACGCACCGGGGAGCTGTTTTTT.

This clonotype was seen repeatedly, ten times or more. This chain uses TRBV3-1 with TRBJ2-5; 7 bases map to TRBD2. Germline V CDR1 and CDR2: LGHDT, YNNKEL (reference sequence). CDR3 length: 14 residues. V lost 8 bases, J lost 3 bases, and 9 bases stayed unmatched. The CDR3 sequence: CASPVASGEETQYF. The CDR3 DNA is TGTGCCAGCCCGGTGGCTAGCGGAGAAGAGACCCAGTACTTC.

This clonotype has more than one count but fewer than ten. V and J are TRBV6-1 and TRBJ1-2; 9 nucleotides align to TRBD1. The V gene's germline CDR1 is MNHNS and CDR2 SASEGT. The CDR3 is 15 amino acids. V lost 1 base, J lost 8 bases, and 8 bases stayed unmatched. CDR3 in amino acids: CASSEEGQGKNGYTF. The DNA for the CDR3 is TGTGCCAGCAGTGAAGAGGGACAGGGAAAAAACGGCTACACCTTC.